The source of this T cell receptor (beta chain) is a study of CD8 T cells in Susac syndrome. Between the trimmed V and J ends, which lost 3 bases and 8 bases, there was a span of 7 bases. Germline CDR1 LGHNT, CDR2 FRNRAP. The CDR3 is made up of 11 amino acids. The RNA, roughly 0.45 to 1 ug, was put through reverse transcription using random hexamers. Amplification of the TCR beta CDR3 was carried out by immunoSEQ multiplex PCR, which spanned a total of 54 Vbeta and 13 Jbeta segments. TCRdb re-called the immunoSEQ multiplex PCR reads through MiXCR, storing one row per CDR3 protein. The top ten clones hold 0.25% to 0.4% of a sample with some 90,000 distinct CDR3 sequences, roughly 93% of them seen once.

The chain carries TRBV12-5 and TRBJ1-1; unclear D gene. Source material: CD8+ T cells from PBMCs. The TCR originated in a human donor in good health. The CDR3 loop reads CASGFRPEAFF. As DNA, the CDR3 is TGTGCTAGTGGTTTCCGACCAGAAGCTTTCTTT.